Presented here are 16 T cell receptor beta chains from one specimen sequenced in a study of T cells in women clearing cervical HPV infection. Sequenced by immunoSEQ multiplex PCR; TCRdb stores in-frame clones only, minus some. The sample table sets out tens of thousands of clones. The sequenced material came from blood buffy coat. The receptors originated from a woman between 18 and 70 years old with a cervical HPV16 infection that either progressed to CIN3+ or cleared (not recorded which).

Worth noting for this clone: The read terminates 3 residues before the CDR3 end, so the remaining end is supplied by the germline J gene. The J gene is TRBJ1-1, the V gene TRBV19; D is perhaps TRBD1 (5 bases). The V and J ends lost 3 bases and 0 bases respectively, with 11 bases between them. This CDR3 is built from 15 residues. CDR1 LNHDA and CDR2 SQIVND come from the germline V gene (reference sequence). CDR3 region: CASSILRGMNTEAFF. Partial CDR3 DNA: TGTGCCAGTAGTATCCTGCGGGGGATGAACACTGAA.

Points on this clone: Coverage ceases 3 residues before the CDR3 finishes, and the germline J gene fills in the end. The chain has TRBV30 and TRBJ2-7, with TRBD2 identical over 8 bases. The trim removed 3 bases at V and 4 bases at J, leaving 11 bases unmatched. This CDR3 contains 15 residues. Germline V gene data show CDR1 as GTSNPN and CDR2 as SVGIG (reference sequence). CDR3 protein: CAWRDVQRGRYEQYF. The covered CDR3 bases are TGTGCCTGGAGAGACGTACAGCGGGGGAGGTACGAG.

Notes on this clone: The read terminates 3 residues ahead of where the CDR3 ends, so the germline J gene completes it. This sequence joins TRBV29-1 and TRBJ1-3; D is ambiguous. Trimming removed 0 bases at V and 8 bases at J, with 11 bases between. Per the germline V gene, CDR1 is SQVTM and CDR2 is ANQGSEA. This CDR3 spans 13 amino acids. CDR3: CSVEDLSEHTIYF. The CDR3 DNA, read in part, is TGCAGCGTTGAAGATCTCAGCGAGCACACC. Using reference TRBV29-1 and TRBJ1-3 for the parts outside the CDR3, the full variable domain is SAVISQKPSRDICQRGTSLTIQCQVDSQVTMMFWYRQQPGQSLTLIATANQGSEATYESGFVIDKFPISRPNLTFSTLTVSNMSPEDSSIYLCSVEDLSEHTIYFGEGSWLTVV.

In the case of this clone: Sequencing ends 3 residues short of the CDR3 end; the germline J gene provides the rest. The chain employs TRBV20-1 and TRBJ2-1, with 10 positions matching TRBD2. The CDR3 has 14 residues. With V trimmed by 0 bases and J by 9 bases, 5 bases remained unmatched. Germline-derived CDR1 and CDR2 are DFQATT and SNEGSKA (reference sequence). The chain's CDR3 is CSARDLSGRGEQFF. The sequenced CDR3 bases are TGCAGTGCTAGAGATCTCAGCGGGAGGGGTGAG.

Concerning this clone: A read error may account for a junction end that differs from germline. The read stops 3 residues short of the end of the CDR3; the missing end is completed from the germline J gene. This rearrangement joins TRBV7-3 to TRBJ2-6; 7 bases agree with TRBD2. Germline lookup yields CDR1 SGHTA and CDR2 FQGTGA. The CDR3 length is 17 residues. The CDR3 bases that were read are TGTGCCAGCAGCGCCTGGGGGGGGAGCTCTGAGGCCAACGTC. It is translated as CASSAWGGSSEANV. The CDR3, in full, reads CASSAWGGSSEANVLTF. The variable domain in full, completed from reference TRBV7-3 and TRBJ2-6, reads GAGVSQTPSNKVTEKGKYVELRCDPISGHTALYWYRQSLGQGPEFLIYFQGTGAADDSGLPNDRFFAVRPEGSVSTLKIQRTERGDSAVYLCASSAWGGSSEANVLTFGAGSRLTVL.

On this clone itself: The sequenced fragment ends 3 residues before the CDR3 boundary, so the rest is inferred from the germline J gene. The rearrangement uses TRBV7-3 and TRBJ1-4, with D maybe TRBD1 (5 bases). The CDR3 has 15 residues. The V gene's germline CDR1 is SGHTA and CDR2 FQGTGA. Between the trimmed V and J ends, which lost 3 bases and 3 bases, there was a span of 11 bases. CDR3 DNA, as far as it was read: TGTGCCAGCAGCTTTTCAGGGCTGCCTAATGAAAAA. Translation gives CASSFSGLPNEK. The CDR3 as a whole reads CASSFSGLPNEKLFF.

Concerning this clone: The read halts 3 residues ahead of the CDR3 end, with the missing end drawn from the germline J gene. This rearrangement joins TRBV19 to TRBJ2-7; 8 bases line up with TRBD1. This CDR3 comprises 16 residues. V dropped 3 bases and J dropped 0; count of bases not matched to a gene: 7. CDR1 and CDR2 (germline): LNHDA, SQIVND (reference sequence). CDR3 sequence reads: CASSISPGQGSYEQYF. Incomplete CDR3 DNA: TGTGCCAGTAGTATCTCACCCGGACAGGGCTCCTACGAG.

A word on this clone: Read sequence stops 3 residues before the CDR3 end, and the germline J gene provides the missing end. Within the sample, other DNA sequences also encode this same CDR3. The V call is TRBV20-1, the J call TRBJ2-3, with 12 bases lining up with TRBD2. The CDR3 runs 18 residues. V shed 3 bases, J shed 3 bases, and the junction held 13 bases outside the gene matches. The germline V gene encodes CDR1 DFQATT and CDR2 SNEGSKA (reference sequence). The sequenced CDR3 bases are TGCAGTGCTAGGGGAGCTAGCGGGAGGGGGTACAGGACAGATACG. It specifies CSARGASGRGYRTDT. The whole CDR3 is CSARGASGRGYRTDTQYF.

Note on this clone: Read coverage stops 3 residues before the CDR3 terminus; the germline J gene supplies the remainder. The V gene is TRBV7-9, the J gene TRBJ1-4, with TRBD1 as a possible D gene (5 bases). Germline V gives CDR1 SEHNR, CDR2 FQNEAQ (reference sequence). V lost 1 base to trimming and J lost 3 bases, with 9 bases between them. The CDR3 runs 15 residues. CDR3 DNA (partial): TGTGCCAGCAGCTTAGGAGGGGCTCCTAATGAAAAA. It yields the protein CASSLGGAPNEK. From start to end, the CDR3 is CASSLGGAPNEKLFF.

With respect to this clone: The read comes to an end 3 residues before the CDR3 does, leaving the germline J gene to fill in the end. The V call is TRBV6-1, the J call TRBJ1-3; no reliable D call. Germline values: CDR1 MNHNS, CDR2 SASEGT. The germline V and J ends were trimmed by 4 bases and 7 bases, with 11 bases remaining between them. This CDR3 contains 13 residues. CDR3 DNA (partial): TGTGCCAGCAGTGCCCGACCCGGGAACACC. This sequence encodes CASSARPGNT. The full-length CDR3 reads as CASSARPGNTIYF.

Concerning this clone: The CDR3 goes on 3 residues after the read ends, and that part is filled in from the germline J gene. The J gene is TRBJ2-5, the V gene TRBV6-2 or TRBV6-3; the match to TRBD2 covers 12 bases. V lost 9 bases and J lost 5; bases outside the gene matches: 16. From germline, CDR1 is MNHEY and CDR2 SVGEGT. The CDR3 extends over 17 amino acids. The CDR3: CASYRWLAGGPGETQYF. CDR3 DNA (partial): TGTGCCAGTTACCGGTGGCTAGCGGGAGGGCCGGGGGAGACC.

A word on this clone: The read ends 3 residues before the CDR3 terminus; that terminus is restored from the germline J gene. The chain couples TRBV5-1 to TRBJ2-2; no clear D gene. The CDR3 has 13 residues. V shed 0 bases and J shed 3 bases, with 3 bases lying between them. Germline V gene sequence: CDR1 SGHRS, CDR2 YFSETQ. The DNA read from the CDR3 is TGCGCCAGCAGCTTGGAGGACACCGGGGAG. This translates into CASSLEDTGE. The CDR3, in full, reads CASSLEDTGELFF.

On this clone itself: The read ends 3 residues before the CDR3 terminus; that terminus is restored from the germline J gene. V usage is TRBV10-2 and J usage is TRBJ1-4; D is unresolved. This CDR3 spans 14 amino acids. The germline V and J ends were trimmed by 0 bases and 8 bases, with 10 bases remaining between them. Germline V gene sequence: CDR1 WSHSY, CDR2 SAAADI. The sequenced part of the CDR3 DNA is TGCGCCAGCAGTGAGTCCGGGTTTTGGGAAAAA. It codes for CASSESGFWEK. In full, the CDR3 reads CASSESGFWEKLFF.

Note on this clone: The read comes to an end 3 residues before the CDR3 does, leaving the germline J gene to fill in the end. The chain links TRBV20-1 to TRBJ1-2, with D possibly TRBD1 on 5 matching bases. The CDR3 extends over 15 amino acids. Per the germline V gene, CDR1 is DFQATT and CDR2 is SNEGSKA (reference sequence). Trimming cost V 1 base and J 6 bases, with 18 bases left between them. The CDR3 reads CSARVDGREADGYTF. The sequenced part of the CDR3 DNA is TGCAGTGCTAGAGTCGACGGCAGGGAGGCGGATGGC.

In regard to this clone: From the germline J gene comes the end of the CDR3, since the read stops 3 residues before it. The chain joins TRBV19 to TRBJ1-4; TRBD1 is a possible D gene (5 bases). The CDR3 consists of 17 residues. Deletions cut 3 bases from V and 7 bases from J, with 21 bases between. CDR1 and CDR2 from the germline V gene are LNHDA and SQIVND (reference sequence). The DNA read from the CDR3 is TGTGCCAGTAGTATTGGAGGATCGTGGGGCTCCGGTGAAAAA. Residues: CASSIGGSWGSGEK. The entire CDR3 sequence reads CASSIGGSWGSGEKLFF.

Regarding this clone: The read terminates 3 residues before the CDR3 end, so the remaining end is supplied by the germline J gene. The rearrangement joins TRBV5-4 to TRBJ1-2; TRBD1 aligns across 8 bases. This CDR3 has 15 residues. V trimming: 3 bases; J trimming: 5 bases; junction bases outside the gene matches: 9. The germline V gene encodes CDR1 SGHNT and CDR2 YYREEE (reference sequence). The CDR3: CASSSTQGVWYGYTF. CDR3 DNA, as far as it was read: TGTGCCAGCAGCTCGACACAGGGGGTGTGGTATGGC. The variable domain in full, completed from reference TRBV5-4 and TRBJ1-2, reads ETGVTQSPTHLIKTRGQQVTLRCSSQSGHNTVSWYQQALGQGPQFIFQYYREEENGRGNFPPRFSGLQFPNYSSELNVNALELDDSALYLCASSSTQGVWYGYTFGSGTRLTVV.